This T cell receptor (beta chain) appears in the sequencing data of a study of cytomegalovirus exposure and HLA in healthy donors. As concerns this clone: Its antigen is undetermined. The identical CDR3 is also encoded by other nucleotide sequences in the sample.

The PCR contained 60 Vbeta and 13 Jbeta primers. Assay used: immunoSEQ multiplex PCR; TCRdb lists only in-frame clones, some missing. Of fewer than 100,000 clones in the sample, about 74% were seen once. The CDR3 is 17 amino acids. V was shortened by 0 bases and J by 2 bases, with 18 bases between the two germline ends. The germline V gene encodes CDR1 SGDLS and CDR2 YYNGEE. Notes on the study in general: Apart from CMV serostatus, no immune exposure information was available.

The origin of this receptor is a man aged 55 to 70 in good health and CMV-seropositive. The chain uses TRBV9 and TRBJ2-7, with a tentative D call TRBD2 (7 bases). The material sequenced was PBMCs. CDR3 region: CASSVATWGGGTYEQYF. The CDR3 DNA reads TGTGCCAGCAGCGTAGCTACTTGGGGGGGCGGGACCTACGAGCAGTACTTC.